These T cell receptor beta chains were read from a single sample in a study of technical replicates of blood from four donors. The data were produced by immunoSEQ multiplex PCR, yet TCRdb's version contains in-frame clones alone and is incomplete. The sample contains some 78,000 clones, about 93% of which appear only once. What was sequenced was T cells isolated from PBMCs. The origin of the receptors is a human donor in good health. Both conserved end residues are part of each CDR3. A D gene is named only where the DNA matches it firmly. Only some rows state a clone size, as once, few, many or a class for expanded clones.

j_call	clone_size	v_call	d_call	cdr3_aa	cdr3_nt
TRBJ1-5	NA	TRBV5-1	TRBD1	CASSPGARTGSNQPQHF	TGCGCCAGCAGCCCTGGCGCAAGGACAGGGAGCAATCAGCCCCAGCATTTT
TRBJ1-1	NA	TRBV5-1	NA	CASCLSGENTEAFF	TGCGCCAGCTGTCTTTCGGGTGAGAACACTGAAGCTTTCTTT
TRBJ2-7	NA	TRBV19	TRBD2	CASSSREGGEQYF	TGTGCCAGTAGTTCCCGGGAGGGGGGTGAGCAGTACTTC
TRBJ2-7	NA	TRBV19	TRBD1	CASSIRDRVYEQYF	TGTGCCAGTAGTATCCGGGACAGGGTTTACGAGCAGTACTTC
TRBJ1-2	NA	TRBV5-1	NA	CASSRARGYDGYTF	TGCGCCAGCAGTAGGGCCAGGGGATACGATGGCTACACCTTC
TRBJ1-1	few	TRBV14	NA	CASSPLRGLSTEAFF	TGTGCCAGCAGTCCGTTACGCGGGCTATCCACTGAAGCTTTCTTT
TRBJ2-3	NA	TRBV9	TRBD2	CASSAWGGGASDTQYF	TGTGCCAGCAGCGCGTGGGGCGGGGGGGCCTCAGATACGCAGTATTTT
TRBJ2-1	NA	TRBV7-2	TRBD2	CASSPYPRLAGVPYNEQFF	TGTGCCAGCAGCCCCTACCCCCGACTAGCGGGCGTTCCCTACAATGAGCAGTTCTTC
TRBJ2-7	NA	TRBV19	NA	CASTNPHRPYEQYF	TGTGCCAGTACTAACCCCCACAGACCCTACGAGCAGTACTTC
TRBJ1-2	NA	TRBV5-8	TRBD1	CASSYGTGGFYGYTF	TGTGCCAGCAGCTACGGGACAGGGGGATTTTATGGCTACACCTTC
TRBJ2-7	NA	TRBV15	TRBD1	CATSRAAGGWHYEQYF	TGTGCCACCAGCAGGGCGGCAGGGGGTTGGCACTACGAGCAGTACTTC
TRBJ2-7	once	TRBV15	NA	CATSNRRTDEQYF	TGTGCCACCAGCAACCGAAGGACAGACGAGCAGTACTTC
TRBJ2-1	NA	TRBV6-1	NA	CASSEYRDFPYNEQFF	TGTGCCAGCAGTGAATACCGGGACTTCCCCTACAATGAGCAGTTCTTC
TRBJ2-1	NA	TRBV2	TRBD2	CASKTSENNEQFF	TGTGCCAGCAAGACTAGCGAGAACAATGAGCAGTTCTTC
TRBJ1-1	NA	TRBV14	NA	CASSRPGGVAFF	TGTGCCAGCAGCCGCCCCGGGGGGGTCGCTTTCTTT
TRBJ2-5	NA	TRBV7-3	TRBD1	CASSPRQGETQYF	TGTGCCAGCAGCCCCCGACAGGGGGAGACCCAGTACTTC
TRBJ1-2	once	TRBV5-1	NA	CASSLYVGGYGYTF	TGCGCCAGCAGCTTGTACGTGGGGGGCTATGGCTACACCTTC
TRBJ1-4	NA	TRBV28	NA	CASSFPLVSPRGNEKLFF	TGTGCCAGCAGTTTCCCTCTTGTTTCTCCCAGAGGGAATGAAAAACTGTTTTTT
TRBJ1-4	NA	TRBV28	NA	CASSLMGPGDEKLFF	TGTGCCAGCAGTTTAATGGGGCCAGGGGATGAAAAACTGTTTTTT
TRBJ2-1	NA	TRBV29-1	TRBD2	CSVDRLASYNEQFF	TGCAGCGTTGACCGACTAGCATCCTACAATGAGCAGTTCTTC
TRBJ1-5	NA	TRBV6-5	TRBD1	CASRGQVNQPQHF	TGTGCCAGCAGAGGACAGGTCAATCAGCCCCAGCATTTT
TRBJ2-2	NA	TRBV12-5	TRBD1	CASGSKIMDRGTGELFF	TGTGCTAGTGGTTCGAAAATAATGGACAGGGGCACCGGGGAGCTGTTTTTT
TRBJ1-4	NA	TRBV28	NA	CASTSGGGRNEKLFF	TGTGCCAGCACCTCTGGCGGGGGGCGTAATGAAAAACTGTTTTTT
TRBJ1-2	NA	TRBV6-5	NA	CASSATGNYGYTF	TGTGCCAGCAGTGCCACAGGGAACTATGGCTACACCTTC
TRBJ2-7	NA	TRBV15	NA	CATSRGPGNEQYF	TGTGCCACCAGCAGAGGACCGGGGAACGAGCAGTACTTC
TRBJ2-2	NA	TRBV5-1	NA	CASSLTVRSLSGELFF	TGCGCCAGCAGCTTAACAGTTCGGTCACTGTCCGGGGAGCTGTTTTTT
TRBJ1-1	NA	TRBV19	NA	CASVGGFMNTEAFF	TGTGCCAGTGTAGGGGGATTTATGAACACTGAAGCTTTCTTT
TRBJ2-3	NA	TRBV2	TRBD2	CASSSQTSGGADTQYF	TGTGCCAGCAGTTCCCAGACTAGCGGGGGTGCAGATACGCAGTATTTT
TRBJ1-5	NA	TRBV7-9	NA	CASSLRDSQPQHF	TGTGCCAGCAGCCTTCGAGACAGTCAGCCCCAGCATTTT
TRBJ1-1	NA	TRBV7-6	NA	CASSLNGGTEAFF	TGTGCCAGCAGCCTCAATGGAGGCACTGAAGCTTTCTTT
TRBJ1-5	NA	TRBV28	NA	CASSLDPRGKKAQHF	TGTGCCAGCAGTCTCGACCCCAGAGGGAAGAAAGCCCAGCATTTT
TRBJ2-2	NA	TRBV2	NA	CASSEGENTGELFF	TGTGCCAGCAGTGAAGGAGAGAACACCGGGGAGCTGTTTTTT
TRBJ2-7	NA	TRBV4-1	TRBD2	CASSQVPEIRAGAGYEQYF	TGCGCCAGCAGCCAAGTTCCAGAGATCCGTGCGGGAGCGGGCTACGAGCAGTACTTC
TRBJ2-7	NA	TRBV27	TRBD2	CASSRAGVGLGEQYF	TGTGCCAGCAGCCGAGCGGGAGTTGGCTTGGGGGAGCAGTACTTC
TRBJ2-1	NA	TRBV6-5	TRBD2	CASSYPSGGVPTEQFF	TGTGCCAGCAGTTACCCCAGCGGGGGGGTCCCCACTGAGCAGTTCTTC
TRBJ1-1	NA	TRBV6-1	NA	CASRQGSNTEAFF	TGTGCCAGCAGACAGGGTTCTAACACTGAAGCTTTCTTT
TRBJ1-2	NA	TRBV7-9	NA	CASSLRRTEDRSGYGYTF	TGTGCCAGCAGCTTAAGGAGGACGGAAGACCGCTCAGGCTATGGCTACACCTTC
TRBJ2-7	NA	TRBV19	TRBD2	CASSIPTRPGLAGYEQYF	TGTGCCAGTAGTATCCCCACCAGACCAGGACTAGCAGGATACGAGCAGTACTTC
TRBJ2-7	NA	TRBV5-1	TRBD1	CASSFGQGALYEQYF	TGCGCCAGCAGCTTTGGACAGGGAGCCCTCTACGAGCAGTACTTC
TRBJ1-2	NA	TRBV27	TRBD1	CASSPDNRGLDGYTF	TGTGCCAGCAGTCCTGACAACAGGGGGCTGGATGGCTACACCTTC
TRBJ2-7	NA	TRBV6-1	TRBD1	CASSERTGGTDEQYF	TGTGCCAGCAGTGAAAGGACAGGGGGGACTGACGAGCAGTACTTC
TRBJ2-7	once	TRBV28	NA	CASSFQGGEQYF	TGTGCCAGCAGTTTTCAAGGCGGGGAGCAGTACTTC
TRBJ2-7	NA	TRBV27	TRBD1	CASSLGTGSYEQYF	TGTGCCAGCAGTTTAGGGACAGGTTCCTACGAGCAGTACTTC
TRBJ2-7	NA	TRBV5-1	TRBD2	CASSLAYGTNEQYF	TGCGCCAGCAGCTTGGCCTACGGGACTAACGAGCAGTACTTC
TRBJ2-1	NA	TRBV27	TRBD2	CASSRSGGSSYNEQFF	TGTGCCAGCAGTCGATCGGGCGGGAGTTCCTACAATGAGCAGTTCTTC
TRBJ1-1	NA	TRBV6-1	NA	CASSELGSLNTEAFF	TGTGCCAGCAGTGAATTAGGGAGTTTGAACACTGAAGCTTTCTTT
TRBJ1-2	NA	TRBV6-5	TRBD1	CASSRDSLNYGYTF	TGTGCCAGCAGTCGGGACAGCCTAAACTATGGCTACACCTTC
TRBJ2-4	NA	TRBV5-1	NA	CASSDRLLAKNIQYF	TGCGCCAGCAGCGACCGACTACTAGCCAAAAACATTCAGTACTTC
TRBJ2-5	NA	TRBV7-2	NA	CASSPRSRQHQETQYF	TGTGCCAGCAGCCCTAGGTCGAGACAGCACCAAGAGACCCAGTACTTC
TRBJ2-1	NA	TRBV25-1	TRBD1	CASTGQGLINEQFF	TGTGCCAGTACCGGACAGGGCCTAATCAATGAGCAGTTCTTC
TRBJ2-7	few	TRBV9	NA	CASSVEPAAHYEQYF	TGTGCCAGCAGCGTAGAGCCAGCGGCCCACTACGAGCAGTACTTC
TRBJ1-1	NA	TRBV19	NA	CASSFGNTEAFF	TGTGCCAGTAGTTTCGGGAACACTGAAGCTTTCTTT
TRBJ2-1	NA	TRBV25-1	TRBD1	CASSEYWDSSYNEQFF	TGTGCCAGCAGTGAATATTGGGACAGTTCCTACAATGAGCAGTTCTTC
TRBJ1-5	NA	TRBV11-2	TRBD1	CASSPDRGSQPQHF	TGTGCCAGCAGCCCAGACAGGGGTAGCCAGCCCCAGCATTTT
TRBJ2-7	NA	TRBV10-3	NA	CAISNEEQGTYEQYF	TGTGCCATCAGCAACGAGGAACAGGGAACTTACGAGCAGTACTTC
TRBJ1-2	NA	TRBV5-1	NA	CASSLGVSGYTF	TGCGCCAGCAGCTTGGGCGTTTCCGGCTACACCTTC
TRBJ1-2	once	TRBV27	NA	CASKDNHGYTF	TGTGCCAGTAAGGACAATCATGGCTACACCTTC
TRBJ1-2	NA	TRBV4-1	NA	CASSQEIRADYGYTF	TGCGCCAGCAGCCAAGAGATCAGGGCGGACTATGGCTACACCTTC